The T cell receptor (beta chain) described here comes from a study of blood T cell repertoires in COVID-19. Study details: The origin of the acute and convalescent COVID-19 samples was the United States, Italy and Spain. Sources were T cells, B-cell-depleted T cells, or PBMCs; the material itself was cDNA or gDNA.

The authors' processing: The assay estimated nucleated cells by amplifying reference gene primers. Generated by immunoSEQ multiplex PCR, the TCRdb table keeps only in-frame clones and is missing some. D and trimming were read from the DNA, whereas the V and J calls and clone size are those reported in that table. The sample records just under 45,000 clones, about 86% being singletons. Losses at the gene ends were 2 bases for V and 3 bases for J; bases not matched to a gene: 7. Germline loops: CDR1 SGHTA, CDR2 FQGNSA. The CDR3 length is 15 residues. This clone was seen a single time. Sequencing input: peripheral blood. This chain connects TRBV7-2 to TRBJ2-7; 7 positions agree with TRBD1. This TCR was recovered from a human donor in a cohort sampled during active COVID-19. CDR3 coding DNA: TGTGCCAGCAGCTTAACCGGGACAGAGGTCTACGAGCAGTACTTC. This codes for CASSLTGTEVYEQYF.